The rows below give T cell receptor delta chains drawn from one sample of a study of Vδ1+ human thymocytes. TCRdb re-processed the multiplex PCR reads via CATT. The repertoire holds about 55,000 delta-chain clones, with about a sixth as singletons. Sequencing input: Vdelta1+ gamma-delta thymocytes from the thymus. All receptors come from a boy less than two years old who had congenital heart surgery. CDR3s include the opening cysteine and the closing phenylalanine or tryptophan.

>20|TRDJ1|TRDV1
CALGELVVPGVLGDTDKLIF
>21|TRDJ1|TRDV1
CALGERSWGIRSLTYTDKLIF
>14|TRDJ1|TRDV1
CALGLGPRDDKLIF
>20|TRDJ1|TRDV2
CACDTLPTVYWGIHTDKLIF
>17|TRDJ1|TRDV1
CALGDRRFRKYTDKLIF
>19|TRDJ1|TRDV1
CALGEVAGATNLRTDKLIF
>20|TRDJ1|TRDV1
CALGDRFLGGYAGGTDKLIF
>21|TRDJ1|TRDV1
CALGKGLRILGDTRGTDKLIF
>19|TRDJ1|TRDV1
CALGETPVWGWRTTDKLIF
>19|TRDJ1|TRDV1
CALGELSYSYYAFTDKLIF
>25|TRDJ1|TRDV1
CALGEYLPMHGHALGDTQDTDKLIF
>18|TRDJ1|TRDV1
CALGELGVGIRGTDKLIF
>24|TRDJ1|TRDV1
CALGELGPPFRYSGDLRYTDKLIF
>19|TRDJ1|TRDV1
CALGYTAELGGPYTDKLIF
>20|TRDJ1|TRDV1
CALSTSYAIFTGAYTDKLIF
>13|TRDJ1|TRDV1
CALGEKYTDKLIF
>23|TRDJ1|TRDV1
CALGENQNLPSGGLRTYTDKLIF
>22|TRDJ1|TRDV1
CALGGGVGAYSWGILYTDKLIF
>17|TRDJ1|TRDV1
CALGEVQPGSYTDKLIF
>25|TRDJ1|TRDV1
CALGERWRPRVLGDTRVWGTDKLIF
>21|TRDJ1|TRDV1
CALGESQTTWGTCQYTDKLIF
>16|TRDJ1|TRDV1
CALGDCWGIPNDKLIF
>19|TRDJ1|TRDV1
CALGGGLGWGIYDTDKLIF
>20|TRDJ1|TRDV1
CALGELSISYDRPYTDKLIF
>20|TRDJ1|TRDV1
CALGDRPSYSYWGIPDKLIF
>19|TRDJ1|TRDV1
CALGVPSLPWGILTDKLIF
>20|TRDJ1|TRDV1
CALGPFLRRVTGDHTDKLIF
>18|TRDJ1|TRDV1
CALGRPVRSPMYTDKLIF
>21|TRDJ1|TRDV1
CALGESEAARTGDPRIDKLIF
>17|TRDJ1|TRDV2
CACDTVLFGGYPDKLIF
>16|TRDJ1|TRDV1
CALGPQDPHRADKLIF
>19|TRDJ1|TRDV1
CALGESHTDDTGGYKELIF
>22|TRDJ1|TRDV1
CALGEVGEGGLGDPFNTDKLIF
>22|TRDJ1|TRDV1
CALGEPESPPCTGGLYTDKLIF
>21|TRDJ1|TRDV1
CALGELRGMHASWDHTDKLIF
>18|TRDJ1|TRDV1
CALGELFLGGWYTDKLIF
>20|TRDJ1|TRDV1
CALGELMQNLYWGITDKLIF
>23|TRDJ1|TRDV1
CALGPKAFHTFQLGDTRADKLIF
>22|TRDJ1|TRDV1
CALGELPSTIFHVLGDTDKLIF
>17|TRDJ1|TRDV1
CALGEETPHAQQDKLIF
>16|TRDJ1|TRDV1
CALGELVLGETDKLIF
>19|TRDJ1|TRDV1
CALGELCRPYCLPTDKLIF
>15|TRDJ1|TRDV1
CALGGRWIYTDKLIF
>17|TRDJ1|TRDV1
CALGAPSYGLGDTRLIF
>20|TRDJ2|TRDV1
CALVVTLGTGIPLLTAQLFF
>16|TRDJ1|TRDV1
CALGELGGAVTDKLIF
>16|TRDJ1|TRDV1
CALGDTPTSGTDKLIF
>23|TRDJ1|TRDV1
CALGEFRGSYVLGDRFGADKLIF